This T cell receptor beta chain is from a study of T cell repertoires in cytomegalovirus infection. Trimming left V 5 bases short and J 4 bases short, with 17 bases between. Germline assignment: CDR1 SGHVS and CDR2 FQNEAQ. The CDR3 extends over 16 amino acids. TCRdb called the reads again in MiXCR, with one record for every CDR3 protein. The data contain 230,000 or so distinct CDR3 sequences, around 15% of them singletons. Material: CD8+ T cells from PBMCs. The source of this sequence is a human donor in good health (CMV status not recorded). Some clones in this sample may be carry-over from other donors' samples. This chain joins TRBV7-8 and TRBJ2-2; no definite D call. As DNA, the CDR3 is TGTGCCAGCAGCCCCGGCTCTCAGACGGGCACCGGGGAGCTGTTTTTT. Protein: CASSPGSQTGTGELFF. The full variable domain, rest sourced from reference TRBV7-8 and TRBJ2-2, is GAGVSQSPRYKVAKRGQDVALRCDPISGHVSLFWYQQALGQGPEFLTYFQNEAQLDKSGLPSDRFFAERPEGSVSTLKIQRTQQEDSAVYLCASSPGSQTGTGELFFGEGSRLTVL.